The T cell receptor (beta chain) described here comes from a study of vaccination and CD4 T cells after COVID-19. Study in general: Cellular stimulation was performed using overlapping spike peptides derived from SARS-CoV-2, HCoV-NL63, HCoV-OC43 and HCoV-229E.

Whole-study results and caveats: Researchers report that 304 of 307 vaccine-specific clones in convalescent patients proved spike mono-reactive.

The treatment is: roughly 10-day PBMC culture with coronavirus spike peptide pools or control peptides (ViraFEST assay). One should note that the unexposed donor's CD4+ T cells were collected before the COVID-19 pandemic (2011-2018). Once cultured about eleven days, CD4+ T cells underwent isolation by negative selection. The CDR3 consists of 14 residues. Germline CDR1 MNHEY, CDR2 SVGAGI. Deletions cut 4 bases from V and 5 bases from J, with 14 bases between. This clonotype was found once. Its cognate antigen is unknown. Cultured CD4+ T cell DNA was sequenced using the Oncomine TCR Beta short-read assay. MiXCR was run by TCRdb on the PCR reads, yielding one entry per CDR3 protein. The profile shows about 5,700 distinct CDR3 sequences, roughly 40% of them singletons.

The chain employs TRBV6-5 and TRBJ1-1; D ambiguous. The TCR sequence derives from a human donor in good health. The source material was CD4+ T cells from blood, cultured in vitro. CDR3 protein: CASSSRAQRTEAFF. The CDR3 DNA follows: TGTGCCAGCAGTTCCCGGGCCCAAAGAACTGAAGCTTTCTTT.